Each of the 4 T cell receptor beta chains below was sequenced from the same sample in a study of graft-versus-host responses after intestinal transplantation. The protocol was immunoSEQ multiplex PCR, while the TCRdb copy is restricted to in-frame clones and leaves out a portion. The data hold approximately 89,000 clones, with roughly nine tenths observed a single time. These receptors' targets are unknown. The sequencing used unstimulated CD4+ T cells sorted from spleen or lymph node cells, collected before intestinal transplant. The receptor source for this set is a human donor who received an intestinal transplant.

The gene calls are TRBV4-1 and TRBJ1-2; 9 nucleotides match TRBD1. V was clipped by 4 bases and J by 5 bases; unmatched bases: 5. The CDR3 has 14 amino acids. In germline, CDR1 is MGHRA, CDR2 YSYEKL. CDR3 sequence reads: CASSPRTGVYGYTF. The CDR3 bases are TGCGCCAGCAGCCCTCGGACAGGGGTTTATGGCTACACCTTC.

V is TRBV28 and J is TRBJ2-5; no definite D call. Trimming took off 5 bases at V and 0 bases at J, with 7 bases between the two ends. Germline CDR1 is MDHEN and CDR2 is SYDVKM. There are 13 residues in the CDR3. Here the CDR3 reads CASSRAYQETQYF. The CDR3 nucleotides are TGTGCCAGCAGTCGCGCGTACCAAGAGACCCAGTACTTC. The full variable domain, its missing parts supplied by reference TRBV28 and TRBJ2-5, is DVKVTQSSRYLVKRTGEKVFLECVQDMDHENMFWYRQDPGLGLRLIYFSYDVKMKEKGDIPEGYSVSREKKERFSLILESASTNQTSMYLCASSRAYQETQYFGPGTRLLVL.

The gene calls are TRBV2 and TRBJ2-5; 12 bases are a match to TRBD2. V was pared by 5 bases and J by 4 bases, with 8 bases of the junction left unmatched. CDR3 length: 16 amino acids. Germline CDR1 SNHLY, CDR2 FYNNEI. The CDR3 DNA reads as TGTGCCAGCAGTTCCAGACTAGCGGGAGAGGTAGAGACCCAGTACTTC. It encodes CASSSRLAGEVETQYF.

This chain connects TRBV13 to TRBJ2-1; TRBD2 is a possible D gene (6 bases). CDR1 is PRHDT and CDR2 is FYEKMQ in the germline V gene (reference sequence). Trimming pared 4 bases from V and 0 bases from J, leaving 16 bases between. The CDR3 has 17 residues. This CDR3 is CASSSAPGLHSYNEQFF. The CDR3 nucleotides are TGTGCCAGCAGCTCGGCCCCGGGACTTCACTCCTACAATGAGCAGTTCTTC.